This T cell receptor beta chain emerged from a study of T cells in Graves' hyperthyroidism and ophthalmopathy. RNA transcripts served as the template for amplifying TCR beta CDR3 regions. The primer set for the first-round RT-PCR of the TCR CDR3 was HTBI. TCRdb re-analysed the multiplex PCR reads in MiXCR, keeping a single row per CDR3 protein. This sample has about 400,000 distinct CDR3 sequences, with around 25% found just once. The J segment lost 0 bases and the V segment lost 6 bases, leaving 13 bases of the junction unmatched. The germline gives CDR1 MNHNS, CDR2 SASEGT. The CDR3 totals 17 residues.

Sequenced input: blood. The chain recombines TRBV6-1 with TRBJ2-7, with 8 bases lining up with TRBD2. The sequence came from a man aged 50-59 years with Graves' hyperthyroidism. The CDR3 region has the DNA TGTGCCAGCAGGCAATCAACCCCTAGCGGGTCCTCCTACGAGCAGTACTTC. Protein: CASRQSTPSGSSYEQYF.